This T cell receptor (beta chain) was found in a study of breast tumors, draining lymph nodes, adjacent tissues. TCRdb reanalysed the multiplex PCR reads using MiXCR and keeps one entry per CDR3 protein. Counted here are some 250,000 distinct CDR3 sequences, 30% to 35% occurring once; the ten biggest clones make up 3.6%. Study outcomes and limitations: Compared with lymph nodes, tumors were less diverse; compared with nontumor tissue, more. Luminal-like breast cancer showed significantly higher tumor–nontumor repertoire similarity than basal-like. Most tumor T cells seemingly derive from lymph node, then expand in tumor.

The CDR3 extends over 13 amino acids. CDR1 and CDR2 from the germline V gene are SGHAT and FQNNGV. The trim removed 5 bases at V and 7 bases at J, leaving 6 bases unmatched. This clonotype was counted ten times or more. The antigen remains undetermined. Samples came from axillary lymph nodes draining the breast cancer. Sequenced material: axillary lymph node tissue. The chain is built from TRBV11-2 and TRBJ1-2; TRBD1 matches 8 bases. The source of this sequence is a female donor with breast cancer. Some clones in this sample may be carry-over from other donors' samples. CDR3 protein: CASSQQGVGGYTF. The CDR3 DNA reads as TGTGCCAGCAGCCAACAGGGGGTGGGTGGCTACACCTTC.